The next 13 T cell receptor beta chains were all read from a single sample in a study of blood T cells in healthy people across ages. Alongside a J-beta primer mix, a sample-barcoded 5' primer served in a second PCR lasting 7 to 11 cycles. TCRdb used MiXCR to reprocess the 5' RACE reads, holding one entry per CDR3 protein. The table lists around 690,000 distinct CDR3 sequences, 58% of them singletons. Sequencing was done on a sample of blood. All receptors come from a man aged 60-69 years in good health.

The table lists this clonotype with a few counts. V gene TRBV28 combines with J gene TRBJ2-4; TRBD1 agrees at 9 bases. CDR3 length: 16 amino acids. Germline CDR1 is MDHEN and CDR2 is SYDVKM. Trimming took 5 bases from V and 0 from J; bases not matched to a gene: 5. The CDR3 coding sequence is TGTGCCAGCAGTCGACCGGGACAGGGAGCCAAAAACATTCAGTACTTC. This encodes CASSRPGQGAKNIQYF.

Here the CDR3 DNA reads TGTGCCAGCAGCCCACTGGGAGCGGGGGTTAAAGAGACCCAGTACTTC. Protein sequence: CASSPLGAGVKETQYF. The chain recombines TRBV7-7 with TRBJ2-5; 8 nucleotides align to TRBD2. V gave up 5 bases and J gave up 3 bases; unmatched junction bases: 11. The germline V gene encodes CDR1 SSHAT and CDR2 FNYEAQ (reference sequence). CDR3 length: 16 amino acids.

This rearrangement joins TRBV20-1 to TRBJ2-5; D possibly corresponds to TRBD1 (5 bases). Germline-derived CDR1 and CDR2 are DFQATT and SNEGSKA (reference sequence). Trimming pared 3 bases from V and 2 bases from J, leaving 13 bases between. CDR3 length: 14 residues. In DNA form, the CDR3 reads TGCAGTGCTAGGGAAGACAGATTTCAAGAGACCCAGTACTTC. This sequence encodes CSAREDRFQETQYF.

In the case of this clonotype: One end of the junction is discordant with germline, which a read error may explain. This chain uses TRBV7-2 with TRBJ2-1; 8 bases are shared with TRBD1. There are 14 residues in the CDR3. Germline CDR1 reads SGHTA; CDR2 reads FQGNSA. The CDR3 nucleotides read TGTGCCAGCAGCTCCGGGACAGGTTACAATGTGCAGTTCTTC. Protein: CASSSGTGYNVQFF.

There are a few counts of this clonotype. This sequence joins TRBV9 and TRBJ2-3; D ambiguous. V was cut by 4 bases and J by 4 bases, with 10 bases left in between. This CDR3 has 13 amino acids. Germline V gene data show CDR1 as SGDLS and CDR2 as YYNGEE. This chain's CDR3 is CASSSRSSDTQYF. For the CDR3, the DNA is TGTGCCAGCAGCTCCCGTAGCTCAGATACGCAGTATTTT.

Only a few counts were recorded for this clonotype. The chain joins TRBV10-3 to TRBJ2-5; 8 bases are a match to TRBD2. Germline V gene data show CDR1 as ENHRY and CDR2 as SYGVKD. The CDR3 loop spans 16 amino acids. Trimming cost V 2 bases and J 10 bases; bases outside gene matches: 15. CDR3 DNA: TGTGCCATCAGTGAGGGGGTAGCGGGACCCAGAGGAAACCAGTACTTC. Protein sequence: CAISEGVAGPRGNQYF.

J is TRBJ2-5 and V is TRBV27; TRBD1 aligns across 8 bases. Trimming took 5 bases from V and 2 from J; bases not matched to a gene: 7. CDR1 and CDR2 (germline): MNHEY, SMNVEV (reference sequence). CDR3 length equals 15 residues. CDR3 nucleotide sequence: TGTGCCAGCAGTGCCCGGACAGGGCGGCAAGAGACCCAGTACTTC. The encoded protein is CASSARTGRQETQYF.

The chain recombines TRBV2 with TRBJ2-5; D may be TRBD2 (5 bases). Germline V gives CDR1 SNHLY, CDR2 FYNNEI. The CDR3 length is 13 residues. Trimming left V 2 bases short and J 11 bases short, with 15 bases between. The CDR3 sequence is CASSEYPGFTQYF. The CDR3 DNA follows: TGTGCCAGCAGTGAATATCCGGGGTTCACTCAGTACTTC.

This clonotype has only one observation. The chain couples TRBV12-3 or TRBV12-4 to TRBJ2-1; D is possibly TRBD1 (6 bases). The CDR3 extends over 12 amino acids. Trimming cost V 6 bases and J 8 bases, with 11 bases left between them. The CDR3 DNA sequence: TGTGCCAGCAGACCACAGGGACATGAGCAGTTCTTC. Translated, it gives CASRPQGHEQFF.

The chain employs TRBV20-1 and TRBJ2-3, with D perhaps matching TRBD1 or TRBD2 (5 bases each). CDR1 and CDR2 from the germline V gene are DFQATT and SNEGSKA (reference sequence). Trimming left V 6 bases short and J 3 bases short, with 25 bases between. This CDR3 is 17 amino acids long. In nucleotides, the CDR3 is TGCAGTGCGGAGGCTTCAACACCGGGGCTACAAACAGATACGCAGTATTTT. Translated: CSAEASTPGLQTDTQYF.

To note about this clonotype: At one end, the junction sequence differs from germline, possibly due to a read error. The V and J genes are TRBV14 and TRBJ2-5; D is possibly TRBD2 (5 bases). The germline V gene encodes CDR1 SGHDN and CDR2 FVKESK. The CDR3 spans 15 residues. The CDR3 nucleotides are TGTGCCAGCAGCCCCCTAGGACTTCCTGAAGAGGCCCAGTACTTC. The encoded protein is CASSPLGLPEEAQYF.

This clonotype was observed a handful of times. V gene TRBV2 combines with J gene TRBJ2-4; no reliable D call. TRBJ2-7 matches the DNA end more closely, so the J call is doubtful. This CDR3 comprises 14 residues. The germline gives CDR1 SNHLY, CDR2 FYNNEI. The CDR3 loop is CASTRERTVGEQYF. DNA for the CDR3: TGTGCCAGTACTCGAGAGCGAACGGTCGGCGAGCAGTACTTC.

The gene calls are TRBV9 and TRBJ2-1; D is unresolved. Per the germline V gene, CDR1 is SGDLS and CDR2 is YYNGEE. This CDR3 is built from 11 residues. V was clipped by 4 bases and J by 9 bases, with 8 bases between them. CDR3 coding DNA: TGTGCCAGCAGCCCAGACGGTGAGCAGTTCTTC. Protein sequence: CASSPDGEQFF.